The present T cell receptor beta chain was sequenced within a study of blood T cell repertoires in COVID-19. The data were produced by immunoSEQ multiplex PCR, yet TCRdb's version contains in-frame clones alone and is incomplete. The sample lists about 120,000 clones; around 87% were seen once. CDR3 length: 16 residues. Trimming took 4 bases from V and 2 from J; bases not matched to a gene: 4. The receptor was isolated from a woman aged 45-65 years with acute or convalescent COVID-19. The specimen was peripheral blood. V usage is TRBV23-1 and J usage is TRBJ2-6; 8 bases are a match to TRBD1. TRBV23-1 is an ORF, and what it does is uncertain. The CDR3: CASSRQGAAGANVLTF. The CDR3 DNA follows: TGCGCCAGCAGTCGGCAGGGGGCAGCTGGGGCCAACGTCCTGACTTTC.